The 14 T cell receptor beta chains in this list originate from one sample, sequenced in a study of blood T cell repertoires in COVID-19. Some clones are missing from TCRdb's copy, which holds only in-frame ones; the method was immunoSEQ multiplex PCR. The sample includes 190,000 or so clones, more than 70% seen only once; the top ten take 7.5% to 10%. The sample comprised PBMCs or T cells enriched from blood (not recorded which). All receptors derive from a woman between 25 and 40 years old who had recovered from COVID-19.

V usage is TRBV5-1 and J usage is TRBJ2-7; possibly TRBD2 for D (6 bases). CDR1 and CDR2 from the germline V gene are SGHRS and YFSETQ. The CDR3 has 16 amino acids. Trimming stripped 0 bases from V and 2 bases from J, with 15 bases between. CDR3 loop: CASSLVGGELTYEQYF. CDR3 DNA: TGCGCCAGCAGCTTGGTCGGAGGGGAACTTACCTACGAGCAGTACTTC.

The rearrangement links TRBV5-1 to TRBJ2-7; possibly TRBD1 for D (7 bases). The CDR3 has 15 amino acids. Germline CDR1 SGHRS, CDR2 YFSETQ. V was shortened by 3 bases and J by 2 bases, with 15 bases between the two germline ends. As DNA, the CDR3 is TGCGCCAGCAGCTACAACGCGGGACAGACCTACGAGCAGTACTTC. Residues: CASSYNAGQTYEQYF.

CDR3 DNA sequence: TGTGCCAGCTCACCAACGACTAGCGGCGCCTACAATGAGCAGTTCTTC. Protein product: CASSPTTSGAYNEQFF. V gene TRBV18 combines with J gene TRBJ2-1, with TRBD2 matching over 9 bases. Per germline, CDR1 KGHSH and CDR2 LQKENI. After removal of 2 bases from V and 2 bases from J, the junction contained 4 bases not matched to a gene. The CDR3 is 16 amino acids.

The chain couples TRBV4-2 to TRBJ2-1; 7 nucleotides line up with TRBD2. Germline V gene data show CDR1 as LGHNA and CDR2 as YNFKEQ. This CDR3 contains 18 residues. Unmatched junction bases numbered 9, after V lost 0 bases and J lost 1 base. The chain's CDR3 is CASSQEGSGPASYNEQFF. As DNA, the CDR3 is TGTGCCAGCAGCCAAGAGGGTAGCGGGCCCGCGTCCTACAATGAGCAGTTCTTC.

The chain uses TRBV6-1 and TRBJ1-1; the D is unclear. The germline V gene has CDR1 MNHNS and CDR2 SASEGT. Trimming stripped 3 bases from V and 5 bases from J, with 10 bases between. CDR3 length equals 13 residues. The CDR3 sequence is CASSEGRWTEAFF. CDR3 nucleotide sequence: TGTGCCAGCAGTGAGGGGAGATGGACTGAAGCTTTCTTT.

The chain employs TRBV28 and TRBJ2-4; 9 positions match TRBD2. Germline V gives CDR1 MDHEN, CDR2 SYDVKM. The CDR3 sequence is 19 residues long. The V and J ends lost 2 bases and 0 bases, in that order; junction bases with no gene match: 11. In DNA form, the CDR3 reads TGTGCCAGCAGTTTAAGTTGGCTAGCGGGAAAACTAGCCAAAAACATTCAGTACTTC. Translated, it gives CASSLSWLAGKLAKNIQYF. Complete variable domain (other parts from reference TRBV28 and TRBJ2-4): DVKVTQSSRYLVKRTGEKVFLECVQDMDHENMFWYRQDPGLGLRLIYFSYDVKMKEKGDIPEGYSVSREKKERFSLILESASTNQTSMYLCASSLSWLAGKLAKNIQYFGAGTRLSVL.

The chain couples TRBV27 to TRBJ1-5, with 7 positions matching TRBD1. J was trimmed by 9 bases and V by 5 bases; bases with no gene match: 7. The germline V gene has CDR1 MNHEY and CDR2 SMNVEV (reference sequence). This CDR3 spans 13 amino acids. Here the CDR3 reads CASSREPGGPQHF. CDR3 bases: TGTGCCAGCAGTAGAGAACCAGGGGGGCCCCAGCATTTT.

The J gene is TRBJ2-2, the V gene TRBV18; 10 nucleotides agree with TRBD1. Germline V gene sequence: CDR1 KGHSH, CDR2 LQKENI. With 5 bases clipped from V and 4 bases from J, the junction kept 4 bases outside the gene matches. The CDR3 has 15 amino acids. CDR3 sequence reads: CASSADRGLTGELFF. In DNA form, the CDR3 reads TGTGCCAGCTCAGCTGACAGGGGGCTCACCGGGGAGCTGTTTTTT. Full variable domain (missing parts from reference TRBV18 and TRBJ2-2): NAGVMQNPRHLVRRRGQEARLRCSPMKGHSHVYWYRQLPEEGLKFMVYLQKENIIDESGMPKERFSAEFPKEGPSILRIQQVVRGDSAAYFCASSADRGLTGELFFGEGSRLTVL.

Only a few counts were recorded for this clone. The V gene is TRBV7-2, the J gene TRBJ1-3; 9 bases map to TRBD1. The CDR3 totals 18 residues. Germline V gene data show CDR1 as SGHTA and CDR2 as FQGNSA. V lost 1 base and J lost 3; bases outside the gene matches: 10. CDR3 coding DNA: TGTGCCAGCAGCTTAGTGTTACAGGGGGCACTGGGTGGAAACACCATATATTTT. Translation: CASSLVLQGALGGNTIYF.

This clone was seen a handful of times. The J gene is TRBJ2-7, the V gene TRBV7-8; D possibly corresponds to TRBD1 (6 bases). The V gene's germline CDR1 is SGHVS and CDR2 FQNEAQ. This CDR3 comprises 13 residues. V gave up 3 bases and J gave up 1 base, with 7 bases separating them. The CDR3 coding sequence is TGTGCCAGCAGCTTTGGACAGTCCTACGAGCAGTACTTC. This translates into CASSFGQSYEQYF.

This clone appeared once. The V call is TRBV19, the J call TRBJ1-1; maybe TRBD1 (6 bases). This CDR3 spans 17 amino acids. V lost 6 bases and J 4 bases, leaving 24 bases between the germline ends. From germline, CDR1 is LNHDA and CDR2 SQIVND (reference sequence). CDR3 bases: TGTGCCAGTAGCCCCCTAGTGGCAGGGGATAAAGGCACTGAAGCTTTCTTT. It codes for CASSPLVAGDKGTEAFF.

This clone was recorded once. The CDR3 nucleotides read TGCGCCAGCAGCCAGGCTGGCAGGGGTCAACGAAACACCGGGGAGCTGTTTTTT. Encoded protein: CASSQAGRGQRNTGELFF. The chain recombines TRBV4-1 with TRBJ2-2; D possibly corresponds to TRBD1 (6 bases). Germline CDR1 and CDR2: MGHRA and YSYEKL. CDR3 length: 18 residues. The V end was cut by 3 bases, the J end by 2 bases, with 19 bases between.

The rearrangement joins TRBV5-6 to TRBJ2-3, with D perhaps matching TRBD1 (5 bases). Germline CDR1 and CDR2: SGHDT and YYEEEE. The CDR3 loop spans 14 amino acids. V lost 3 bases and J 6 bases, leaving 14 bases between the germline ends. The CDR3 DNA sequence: TGTGCCAGCAGCTCACCAGGGCCAGGGGATACGCAGTATTTT. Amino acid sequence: CASSSPGPGDTQYF.

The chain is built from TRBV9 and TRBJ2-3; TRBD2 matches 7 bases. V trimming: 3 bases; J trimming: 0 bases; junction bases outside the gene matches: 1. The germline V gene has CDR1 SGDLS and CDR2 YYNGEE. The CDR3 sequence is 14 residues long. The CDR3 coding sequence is TGTGCCAGCAGCGACGGGGGGAGCACAGATACGCAGTATTTT. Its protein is CASSDGGSTDTQYF.